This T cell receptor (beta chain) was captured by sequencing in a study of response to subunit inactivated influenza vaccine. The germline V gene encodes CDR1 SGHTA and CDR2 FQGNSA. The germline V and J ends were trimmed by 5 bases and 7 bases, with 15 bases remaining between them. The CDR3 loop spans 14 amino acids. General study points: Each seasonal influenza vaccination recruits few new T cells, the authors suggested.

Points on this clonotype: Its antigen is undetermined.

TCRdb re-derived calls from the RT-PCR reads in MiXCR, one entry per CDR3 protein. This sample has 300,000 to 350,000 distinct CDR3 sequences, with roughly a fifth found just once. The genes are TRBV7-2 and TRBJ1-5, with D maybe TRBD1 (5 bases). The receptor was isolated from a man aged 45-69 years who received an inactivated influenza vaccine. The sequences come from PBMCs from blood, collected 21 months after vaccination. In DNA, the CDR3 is TGTGCCAGCAGCCTCAGGGACGGGCGGCAGCCCCAGCATTTT. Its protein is CASSLRDGRQPQHF.